The 19 T cell receptor beta chains presented below share a single source sample, sequenced in a study of tumor-infiltrating lymphocytes in primary liver carcinoma (dated by TCRdb to the late 2010s). Sequencing was carried out with an Illumina HiSeq 2500. TCRbeta-specific cDNA was reverse-transcribed from 500 ng total RNA using a constant-region primer and ProtoScript II reverse transcriptase. The TCRbeta libraries were prepared through three rounds of nested multiplex PCR following a slightly modified ARM-PCR procedure. Each of the first two PCR rounds ran for about 9 cycles and used multiplex TRBV1-TRBV30 forward primers together with a Cbeta reverse primer. TCRdb's own reprocessing of the public reads used fastp at Q25 and MiXCR and kept productive beta chains. CDR3 protein sequences are deduplicated, and each keeps its most common genes and DNA. The sample contains about 310,000 distinct CDR3 sequences, roughly two thirds of them found a single time. Roughly 9% of the sample lies in the top ten.

Blood RNA was extracted from unsorted whole blood using TRIzol reagent, and germline DNA was obtained with the DNeasy Blood & Tissue kit. The sample comprised peripheral blood. The receptors here all came from a man aged 40-55 years with primary liver carcinoma and hepatitis B virus infection.

The J gene is TRBJ2-7, the V gene TRBV5-1; D is ambiguous. The CDR3 sequence is 13 residues long. The germline V gene encodes CDR1 SGHRS and CDR2 YFSETQ. Trimming took off 0 bases at V and 3 bases at J, with 7 bases between the two ends. This CDR3 is CASSLEGFYEQYF. In DNA form, the CDR3 reads TGCGCCAGCAGCTTGGAGGGCTTCTACGAGCAGTACTTC.

This clonotype has just a few counts. The J gene is TRBJ2-5, the V gene TRBV5-6; 9 nucleotides match TRBD1. This CDR3 comprises 16 residues. The germline CDR1 and CDR2 sequences are SGHDT and YYEEEE. With 2 bases clipped from V and 9 bases from J, the junction kept 14 bases outside the gene matches. CDR3 sequence: CASSFPPGQGHGSQYF. The CDR3 region has the DNA TGTGCCAGCAGCTTTCCGCCGGGACAGGGACATGGGTCCCAGTACTTC.

Comments on this clonotype: A clone one base away is much larger, so this may be a read error. The J gene is TRBJ2-7, the V gene TRBV10-3; D not certain. Germline V gene data show CDR1 as ENHRY and CDR2 as SYGVKD. V lost 5 bases to trimming and J lost 2 bases, with 10 bases between them. The CDR3 is made up of 13 amino acids. The CDR3 sequence is CAISLREAYEQYF. The CDR3 bases are TGTGCCATCAGTTTGAGAGAAGCCTACGAGCAGTACTTC.

The J gene is TRBJ2-3, the V gene TRBV4-3; D gene uncertain. Germline V lookup: CDR1 LGHNA, CDR2 YSLEER. V was clipped by 4 bases and J by 2 bases, with 13 bases between them. The CDR3 runs 15 residues. The CDR3 is CASSPEALNTDTQYF. The DNA of the CDR3 is TGCGCCAGCAGCCCCGAAGCGTTAAACACAGATACGCAGTATTTT.

For this clonotype: This may stem from a read error, because a much larger clone lies one nucleotide away. The rearrangement joins TRBV6-1 to TRBJ1-1, with 7 bases lining up with TRBD1. V lost 5 bases and J lost 5; bases outside the gene matches: 11. The germline V gene has CDR1 MNHNS and CDR2 SASEGT. The CDR3 covers 15 residues. CDR3 residues: CASSTQAGGRTEAFF. The CDR3 DNA follows: TGTGCCAGCAGTACGCAAGCAGGGGGAAGGACTGAAGCTTTCTTT.

There are many counts of this clonotype. The chain has TRBV10-3 and TRBJ2-3; 8 positions agree with TRBD2. J lost 4 bases, V lost 0 bases, and 12 bases had no gene match. The CDR3 is 18 amino acids. Germline CDR1 reads ENHRY; CDR2 reads SYGVKD. CDR3 nucleotide sequence: TGTGCCATCAGTGAGTCTTTTAAAGCAGCGGGAGTCGCAGATACGCAGTATTTT. It yields the protein CAISESFKAAGVADTQYF.

As for this clonotype: A much larger clone sits a single nucleotide away, making a read error possible. This chain uses TRBV6-1 with TRBJ2-3; TRBD1 might be the D (5 bases). From germline, CDR1 is MNHNS and CDR2 SASEGT. This CDR3 spans 13 amino acids. The CDR3 region has the DNA TGTGCCATCAGTGAACAGGGCACAGATACGCAGTATTTT. As protein: CAISEQGTDTQYF.

In regard to this clonotype: At one end, the junction sequence differs from germline, possibly due to a read error. V and J are TRBV4-1 and TRBJ1-2; D possibly corresponds to TRBD1 (5 bases). Per the germline V gene, CDR1 is MGHRA and CDR2 is YSYEKL. The CDR3 sequence is 14 residues long. The CDR3 DNA follows: TGCGCCGGCAGCCAAGTAGGGGACCCCTATGGCTACACCTTC. It yields the protein CAGSQVGDPYGYTF.

This clonotype was seen just once. One junction end does not reproduce the germline sequence, and a read error may be involved. This rearrangement joins TRBV7-9 to TRBJ2-5; TRBD2 matches at 13 bases. CDR1 is SEHNR, CDR2 FQNEAQ, per germline (reference sequence). The length of the CDR3 is 14 residues. The CDR3 DNA reads as TGTGCCAACAGCTTGGGACTAGCGGGAAAGACCCAGTACTTC. Translated: CANSLGLAGKTQYF.

A note on this clonotype: A read error may explain this, as a much larger clone is one base away. V usage is TRBV5-5 and J usage is TRBJ2-7, with 12 bases matching TRBD2. Germline V lookup: CDR1 SGHKS, CDR2 YYEKEE (reference sequence). This CDR3 is built from 15 residues. The CDR3 here is CASSNGLAGPYEQHF. The CDR3 nucleotides are TGTGCCAGCAGCAACGGACTAGCGGGACCCTACGAGCAGCACTTC.

The V call is TRBV4-3, the J call TRBJ2-1, with 11 nucleotides matching TRBD1. V lost 4 bases and J lost 4; bases outside the gene matches: 12. The CDR3 is made up of 18 amino acids. Germline V gene lookup returns CDR1 LGHNA and CDR2 YSLEER. The chain's CDR3 is CASSLVGGGQGAYNEQFF. CDR3 nucleotide sequence: TGCGCCAGCAGCCTGGTCGGCGGAGGACAGGGGGCTTACAATGAGCAGTTCTTC.

This clonotype was recorded many times. V usage is TRBV6-5 and J usage is TRBJ1-6; 8 nucleotides agree with TRBD1. With 1 base clipped from V and 6 bases from J, the junction kept 2 bases outside the gene matches. The CDR3 is 15 residues long. Germline CDR1 MNHEY, CDR2 SVGAGI. The CDR3 is CASSYWTGSNSPLHF. The CDR3 bases are TGTGCCAGCAGTTACTGGACAGGGTCTAATTCACCCCTCCACTTT.

This clonotype was picked up one time. A much bigger clone sits one base away, suggesting this may be a read error. This chain uses TRBV29-1 with TRBJ1-2; possible D gene TRBD1, 5 bases. The V end lost 6 bases, the J end lost 8 bases, and 16 bases lay between the germline ends. The CDR3 spans 12 residues. Per the germline V gene, CDR1 is SQVTM and CDR2 is ANQGSEA. The CDR3 bases are TGCAGCGTCATGGCAGGGAGGGAGGGCTACACCTTC. Translation: CSVMAGREGYTF.

On this clonotype: This may come from a read error, since a much larger clone is one base off. V gene TRBV4-1 combines with J gene TRBJ2-6, with D perhaps TRBD1 (5 bases). Germline assignment: CDR1 MGHRA and CDR2 YSYEKL. The CDR3 extends over 16 amino acids. V was cut by 0 bases and J by 3 bases, with 9 bases left in between. The CDR3: CASSQDGRVGANVLTF. CDR3 nucleotides: TGCGCCAGCAGCCAAGATGGCAGGGTTGGGGCCAACGTCCTGACTTTC.

V and J are TRBV6-5 and TRBJ2-1, with D perhaps matching TRBD1 (6 bases). This CDR3 has 13 amino acids. The ends were cut back, 5 bases at V and 6 bases at J, with 11 bases in the middle. CDR1 is MNHEY, CDR2 SVGAGI, per germline. The CDR3 spells CASSRTDCNEQFF. The CDR3 nucleotides read TGTGCCAGCAGTCGGACAGACTGCAATGAGCAGTTCTTC.

The rearrangement uses TRBV6-5 and TRBJ2-5; weak D call: TRBD2 (6 bases). This CDR3 contains 13 residues. The V end was cut by 5 bases, the J end by 5 bases, with 12 bases between. Germline loops: CDR1 MNHEY, CDR2 SVGAGI. The CDR3 is CASSEKGRETQYF. Written as DNA, the CDR3 is TGTGCCAGCAGTGAAAAAGGGAGGGAGACCCAGTACTTC.

The genes are TRBV11-3 and TRBJ1-1, with 8 bases lining up with TRBD1. The CDR3 totals 14 residues. CDR1 SGHNT and CDR2 YENEEA come from the germline V gene. The junction had 7 bases not matched to a gene; V was cut back by 0 bases and J by 10 bases. The CDR3: CASSLEGQDNVAFF. In DNA form, the CDR3 reads TGTGCCAGCAGCTTAGAGGGACAGGACAATGTAGCTTTCTTT. Full variable domain (outside the CDR3, taken from reference TRBV11-3 and TRBJ1-1): EAGVVQSPRYKIIEKKQPVAFWCNPISGHNTLYWYLQNLGQGPELLIRYENEEAVDDSQLPKDRFSAERLKGVDSTLKIQPAELGDSAVYLCASSLEGQDNVAFFGQGTRLTVV.

This clonotype was recorded a few times. A junction boundary mismatches the germline segment, possibly from a read error. The chain employs TRBV12-3 or TRBV12-4 and TRBJ2-2; 7 nucleotides match TRBD1. The CDR3 sequence is 13 residues long. The CDR3 sequence: CASSLVNTGELLF. For the CDR3, the DNA is TGTGCCAGCAGTTTAGTGAACACAGGGGAGCTGCTTTTT.

On this clonotype: At one end, the junction sequence differs from germline, possibly due to a read error. The rearrangement uses TRBV12-3 or TRBV12-4 and TRBJ2-2, with 9 bases aligning to TRBD2. This CDR3 has 15 amino acids. The CDR3 DNA sequence: TGTCCCAGCAGATTAGCGGGAGAATTAACCGGGGAGCTGTTTTTT. Encoded protein: CPSRLAGELTGELFF.